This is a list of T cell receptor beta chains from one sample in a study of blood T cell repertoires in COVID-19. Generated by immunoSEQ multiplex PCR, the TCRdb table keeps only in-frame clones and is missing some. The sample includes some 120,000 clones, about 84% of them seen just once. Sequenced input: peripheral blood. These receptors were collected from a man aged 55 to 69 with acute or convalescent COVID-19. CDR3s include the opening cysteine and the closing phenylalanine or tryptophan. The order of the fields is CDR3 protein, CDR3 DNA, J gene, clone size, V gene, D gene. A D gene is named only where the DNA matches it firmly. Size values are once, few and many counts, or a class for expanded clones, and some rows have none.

CDR3 protein: CASSIRGGAETQYF
CDR3 DNA: TGTGCCAGTAGTATACGGGGGGGCGCGGAGACCCAGTACTTC
J gene: TRBJ2-5
clone size: NA
V gene: TRBV19
D gene: TRBD2

CDR3 protein: CASSRLHRDREHNEQFF
CDR3 DNA: TGTGCCAGCAGCCGACTACACCGGGACAGGGAACACAATGAGCAGTTCTTC
J gene: TRBJ2-1
clone size: NA
V gene: TRBV6-2/TRBV6-3
D gene: TRBD1

CDR3 protein: CASSYGHRGLADTQYF
CDR3 DNA: TGTGCCAGCAGTTACGGTCACAGGGGGCTTGCGGATACGCAGTATTTT
J gene: TRBJ2-3
clone size: once
V gene: TRBV6-5
D gene: TRBD1

CDR3 protein: CASRGQGAYEQYF
CDR3 DNA: TGTGCCAGCAGGGGACAGGGGGCCTACGAGCAGTACTTC
J gene: TRBJ2-7
clone size: NA
V gene: TRBV12-3/TRBV12-4
D gene: TRBD1

CDR3 protein: CASSRTSLLQETQYF
CDR3 DNA: TGTGCCAGCAGCAGGACTAGCTTACTACAAGAGACCCAGTACTTC
J gene: TRBJ2-5
clone size: NA
V gene: TRBV7-8
D gene: TRBD2

CDR3 protein: CSVEEVRREGAFF
CDR3 DNA: TGCAGCGTTGAAGAAGTAAGGCGGGAGGGTGCGTTCTTC
J gene: TRBJ2-1
clone size: NA
V gene: TRBV29-1
D gene: TRBD2

CDR3 protein: CASGGDRGPEQYF
CDR3 DNA: TGTGCCTCAGGAGGGGACAGGGGTCCCGAGCAGTACTTC
J gene: TRBJ2-7
clone size: few
V gene: TRBV30
D gene: TRBD1

CDR3 protein: CASSLGDREDVGETQYF
CDR3 DNA: TGCGCCAGCAGCTTGGGGGACAGGGAGGACGTGGGGGAGACCCAGTACTTC
J gene: TRBJ2-5
clone size: NA
V gene: TRBV5-1
D gene: TRBD1

CDR3 protein: CASSQIAGSKNIQYF
CDR3 DNA: TGTGCCAGCAGCCAAATAGCGGGGTCCAAAAACATTCAGTACTTC
J gene: TRBJ2-4
clone size: once
V gene: TRBV3-1/TRBV3-2
D gene: TRBD2

CDR3 protein: CASSVPTSGTYNEQFF
CDR3 DNA: TGCGCCAGCAGTGTGCCGACTAGCGGGACTTACAATGAGCAGTTCTTC
J gene: TRBJ2-1
clone size: NA
V gene: TRBV10-1
D gene: TRBD2

CDR3 protein: CAITVGQTVNTGELFF
CDR3 DNA: TGTGCCATCACTGTGGGACAGACGGTCAACACCGGGGAGCTGTTTTTT
J gene: TRBJ2-2
clone size: NA
V gene: TRBV10-3
D gene: TRBD1

CDR3 protein: CASSLEGLWGYTF
CDR3 DNA: TGTGCCAGCAGCTTGGAGGGACTGTGGGGCTACACCTTC
J gene: TRBJ1-2
clone size: NA
V gene: TRBV5-4
D gene: NA

CDR3 protein: CASSLGLQTQPQHF
CDR3 DNA: TGTGCCAGCAGCCTGGGCCTTCAAACCCAGCCCCAGCATTTT
J gene: TRBJ1-5
clone size: once
V gene: TRBV11-2
D gene: NA

CDR3 protein: CASSPGGGVYNEQFF
CDR3 DNA: TGTGCCAGCTCACCCGGCGGGGGCGTCTACAATGAGCAGTTCTTC
J gene: TRBJ2-1
clone size: NA
V gene: TRBV18
D gene: NA

CDR3 protein: CASSSQGTGRNEQYF
CDR3 DNA: TGTGCCAGCAGTTCGCAGGGGACAGGGAGGAACGAGCAGTACTTC
J gene: TRBJ2-7
clone size: NA
V gene: TRBV28
D gene: TRBD1

CDR3 protein: CASSQDWTSAYEQYF
CDR3 DNA: TGTGCCAGCAGCCAAGATTGGACTAGCGCCTACGAGCAGTACTTC
J gene: TRBJ2-7
clone size: NA
V gene: TRBV4-2
D gene: TRBD2

CDR3 protein: CATSGDRGTDTQYF
CDR3 DNA: TGTGCCACCAGCGGGGACAGGGGCACAGATACGCAGTATTTT
J gene: TRBJ2-3
clone size: NA
V gene: TRBV24-1
D gene: TRBD1

CDR3 protein: CASSTQNQVYEQYF
CDR3 DNA: TGTGCCAGCAGCACGCAAAATCAGGTCTACGAGCAGTACTTC
J gene: TRBJ2-7
clone size: NA
V gene: TRBV7-2
D gene: NA

CDR3 protein: CAISGGAGSWGNEQFF
CDR3 DNA: TGTGCCATCAGCGGAGGAGCCGGGTCCTGGGGCAATGAGCAGTTCTTC
J gene: TRBJ2-1
clone size: NA
V gene: TRBV10-3
D gene: NA

CDR3 protein: CASSSPGLNYEQYF
CDR3 DNA: TGTGCCAGCAGCTCCCCAGGGTTGAACTACGAGCAGTACTTC
J gene: TRBJ2-7
clone size: NA
V gene: TRBV5-4
D gene: NA

CDR3 protein: CATKRQDNEKLFF
CDR3 DNA: TGTGCCACCAAACGACAAGATAATGAAAAACTGTTTTTT
J gene: TRBJ1-4
clone size: NA
V gene: TRBV24-1
D gene: NA

CDR3 protein: CASSPSGTGGAYQPQHF
CDR3 DNA: TGTGCCAGCAGCCCCTCCGGGACAGGGGGCGCATATCAGCCCCAGCATTTT
J gene: TRBJ1-5
clone size: NA
V gene: TRBV7-2
D gene: TRBD1

CDR3 protein: CASSRGSGANVLTF
CDR3 DNA: TGTGCCAGTAGTAGGGGCTCCGGGGCCAACGTCCTGACTTTC
J gene: TRBJ2-6
clone size: NA
V gene: TRBV19
D gene: NA

CDR3 protein: CATSQGDYGYTF
CDR3 DNA: TGTGCCACCTCACAGGGAGACTATGGCTACACCTTC
J gene: TRBJ1-2
clone size: NA
V gene: TRBV24-1
D gene: NA

CDR3 protein: CASSRGLYEQYF
CDR3 DNA: TGTGCCAGCAGCCGTGGCCTCTACGAGCAGTACTTC
J gene: TRBJ2-7
clone size: NA
V gene: TRBV5-6
D gene: NA

CDR3 protein: CSVPWGGTEKLFF
CDR3 DNA: TGCAGCGTCCCATGGGGGGGTACTGAAAAACTGTTTTTT
J gene: TRBJ1-4
clone size: once
V gene: TRBV29-1
D gene: NA

CDR3 protein: CASSFPGGETQYF
CDR3 DNA: TGCGCCAGCAGCTTCCCAGGAGGAGAGACCCAGTACTTC
J gene: TRBJ2-5
clone size: NA
V gene: TRBV5-1
D gene: NA